The 9 T cell receptor beta chains given below trace back to one sample, sequenced in a study of blood T cell repertoires in COVID-19. The repertoire was sequenced with immunoSEQ multiplex PCR; TCRdb's copy has only in-frame clones and lacks some. The repertoire holds roughly 120,000 clones, with approximately 84% as singletons. Sequenced input: peripheral blood. These receptors all stem from a man in his 70s with acute or convalescent COVID-19.

J is TRBJ2-1 and V is TRBV5-6; possible D gene TRBD1, 5 bases. Trimming pared 0 bases from V and 1 base from J, leaving 17 bases between. The CDR3 length is 18 residues. Germline CDR1 reads SGHDT; CDR2 reads YYEEEE. CDR3 region: CASSLGFRQLNSYNEQFF. The CDR3 coding sequence is TGTGCCAGCAGCTTGGGCTTTCGACAGCTAAATTCCTACAATGAGCAGTTCTTC.

V and J are TRBV11-2 and TRBJ2-2; 8 nucleotides agree with TRBD1. Germline values: CDR1 SGHAT, CDR2 FQNNGV. The CDR3 has 17 amino acids. V lost 5 bases and J lost 2; bases outside the gene matches: 10. The CDR3 DNA sequence: TGTGCCAGCAGCCTCAGGACAGGGATCACTAACACCGGGGAGCTGTTTTTT. It encodes CASSLRTGITNTGELFF.

As DNA, the CDR3 is TGCGCCAGCAGCCTGGGACAGGGGGTCGAGCAGTACTTC. Its translation is CASSLGQGVEQYF. The rearrangement joins TRBV5-1 to TRBJ2-7; 11 nucleotides line up with TRBD1. The CDR3 runs 13 residues. Trimming at V came to 4 bases and at J to 6 bases, leaving 3 bases not matched to a gene. Per the germline V gene, CDR1 is SGHRS and CDR2 is YFSETQ.

This clone was detected only once. This chain uses TRBV9 with TRBJ2-2, with 12 bases lining up with TRBD1. The trim removed 7 bases at V and 2 bases at J, leaving 18 bases unmatched. This CDR3 is built from 20 residues. Per the germline V gene, CDR1 is SGDLS and CDR2 is YYNGEE. CDR3 DNA: TGTGCCAGCTCCCGATCCGGGACAGGGGGCGCCAGGCGAAACACCGGGGAGCTGTTTTTT. This codes for CASSRSGTGGARRNTGELFF.

The V and J genes are TRBV5-6 and TRBJ1-4; a possible D gene is TRBD1 (5 bases). This CDR3 comprises 14 residues. From germline, CDR1 is SGHDT and CDR2 YYEEEE. V shed 0 bases and J shed 6 bases, with 9 bases lying between them. CDR3 region: CASSLVSQDEKLFF. CDR3 nucleotides: TGTGCCAGCAGCTTGGTCTCACAGGATGAAAAACTGTTTTTT.

This chain uses TRBV5-5 with TRBJ2-7; 9 bases map to TRBD1. V was clipped by 6 bases and J by 4 bases; unmatched bases: 5. CDR1 and CDR2 from the germline V gene are SGHKS and YYEKEE (reference sequence). CDR3 size: 13 residues. CDR3 sequence (DNA): TGTGCCAGCACGAGACAGGGGGGATACGAGCAGTACTTC. It specifies CASTRQGGYEQYF. The entire variable domain, with the rest obtained from reference TRBV5-5 and TRBJ2-7, is as follows: DAGVTQSPTHLIKTRGQQVTLRCSPISGHKSVSWYQQVLGQGPQFIFQYYEKEERGRGNFPDRFSARQFPNYSSELNVNALLLGDSALYLCASTRQGGYEQYFGPGTRLTVT.

The chain joins TRBV7-2 to TRBJ1-1; D is uncertain. Germline CDR1 SGHTA, CDR2 FQGNSA. Trimming removed 1 base at V and 3 bases at J, with 6 bases between. The CDR3 loop spans 13 amino acids. CDR3 DNA: TGTGCCAGCAGCTTAGACAGTCACACTGAAGCTTTCTTT. It is translated as CASSLDSHTEAFF.

This sequence joins TRBV3-1 (or the pseudogene TRBV3-2) and TRBJ2-5, with TRBD2 as a possible D gene (5 bases). Germline CDR1 LGHDT, CDR2 YNNKEL (reference sequence). The CDR3 has 14 residues. Trimming removed 0 bases at V and 7 bases at J, with 12 bases between. This CDR3 reads CASSQDGGFGTQYF. The CDR3, as DNA: TGTGCCAGCAGCCAAGATGGCGGGTTTGGGACCCAGTACTTC.

J is TRBJ1-1 and V is TRBV14; D not certain. Deletions cut 0 bases from V and 1 base from J, with 3 bases between. The CDR3 is made up of 13 amino acids. Looked up from germline, CDR1 is SGHDN and CDR2 is FVKESK. CDR3 loop: CASSQDWNTEAFF. CDR3 coding DNA: TGTGCCAGCAGCCAAGACTGGAACACTGAAGCTTTCTTT.